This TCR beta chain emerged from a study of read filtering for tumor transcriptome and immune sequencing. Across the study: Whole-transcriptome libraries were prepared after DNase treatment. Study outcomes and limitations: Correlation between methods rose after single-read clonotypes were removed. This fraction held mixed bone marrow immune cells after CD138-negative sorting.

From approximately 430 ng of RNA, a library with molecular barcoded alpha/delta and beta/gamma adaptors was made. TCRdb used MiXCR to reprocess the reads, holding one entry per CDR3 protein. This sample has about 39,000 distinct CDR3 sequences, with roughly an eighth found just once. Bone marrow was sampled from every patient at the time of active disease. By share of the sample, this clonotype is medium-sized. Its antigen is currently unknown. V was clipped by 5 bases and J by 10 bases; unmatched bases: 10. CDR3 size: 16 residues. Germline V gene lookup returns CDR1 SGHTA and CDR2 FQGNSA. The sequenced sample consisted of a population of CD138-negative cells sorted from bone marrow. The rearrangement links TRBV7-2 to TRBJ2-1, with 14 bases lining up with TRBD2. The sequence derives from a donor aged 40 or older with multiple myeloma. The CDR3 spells CASSVGTSGGQGEQFF. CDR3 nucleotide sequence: TGTGCCAGCAGCGTGGGGACTAGCGGGGGTCAGGGGGAGCAGTTCTTC.